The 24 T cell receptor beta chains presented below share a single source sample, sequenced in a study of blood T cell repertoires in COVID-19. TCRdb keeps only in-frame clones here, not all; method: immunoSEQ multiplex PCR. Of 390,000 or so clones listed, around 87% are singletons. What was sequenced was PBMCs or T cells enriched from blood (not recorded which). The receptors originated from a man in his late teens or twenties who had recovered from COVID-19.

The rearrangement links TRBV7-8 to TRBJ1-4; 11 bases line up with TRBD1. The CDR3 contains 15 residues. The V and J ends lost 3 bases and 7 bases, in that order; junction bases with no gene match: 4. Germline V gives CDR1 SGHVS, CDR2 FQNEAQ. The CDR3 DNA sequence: TGTGCCAGCAGCTTGGCCGGGACAGGGGGTGAAAAACTGTTTTTT. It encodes CASSLAGTGGEKLFF.

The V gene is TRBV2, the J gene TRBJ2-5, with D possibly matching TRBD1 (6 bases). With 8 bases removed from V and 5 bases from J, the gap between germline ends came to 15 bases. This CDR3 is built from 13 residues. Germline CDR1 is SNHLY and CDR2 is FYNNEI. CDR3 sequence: CASVWQGMETQYF. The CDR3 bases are TGTGCCAGCGTATGGCAGGGGATGGAGACCCAGTACTTC.

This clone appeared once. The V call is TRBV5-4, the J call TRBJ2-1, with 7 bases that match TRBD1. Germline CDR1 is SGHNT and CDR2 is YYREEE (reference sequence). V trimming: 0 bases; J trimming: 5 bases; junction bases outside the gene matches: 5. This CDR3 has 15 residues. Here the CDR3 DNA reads TGTGCCAGCAGCTTGGTTGGGACAGATAACAATGAGCAGTTCTTC. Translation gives CASSLVGTDNNEQFF.

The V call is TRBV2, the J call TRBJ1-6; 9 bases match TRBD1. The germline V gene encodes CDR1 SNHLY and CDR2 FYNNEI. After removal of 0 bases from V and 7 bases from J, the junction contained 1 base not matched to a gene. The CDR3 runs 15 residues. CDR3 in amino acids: CASSEAGTGNSPLHF. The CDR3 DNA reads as TGTGCCAGCAGTGAAGCTGGGACAGGGAATTCACCCCTCCACTTT.

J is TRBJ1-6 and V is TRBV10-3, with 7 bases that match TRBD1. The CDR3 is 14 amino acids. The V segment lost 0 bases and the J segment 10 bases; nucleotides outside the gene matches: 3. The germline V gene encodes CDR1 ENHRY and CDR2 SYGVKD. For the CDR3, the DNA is TGTGCCATCAGTGAGTCTGAACAGGGGTCACCCCTCCACTTT. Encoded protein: CAISESEQGSPLHF.

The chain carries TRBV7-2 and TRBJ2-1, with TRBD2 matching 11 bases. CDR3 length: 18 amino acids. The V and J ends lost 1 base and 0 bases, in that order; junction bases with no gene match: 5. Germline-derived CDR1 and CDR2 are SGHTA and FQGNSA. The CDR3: CASSLVVAGGSSYNEQFF. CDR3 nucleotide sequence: TGTGCCAGCAGCTTAGTAGTAGCGGGAGGGAGCTCCTACAATGAGCAGTTCTTC.

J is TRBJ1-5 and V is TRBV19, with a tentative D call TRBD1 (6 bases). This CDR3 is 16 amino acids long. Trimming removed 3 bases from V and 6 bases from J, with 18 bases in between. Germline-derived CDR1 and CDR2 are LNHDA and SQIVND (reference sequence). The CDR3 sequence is CASSISDRRLVQPQHF. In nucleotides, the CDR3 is TGTGCCAGTAGTATTAGTGACAGGCGGTTGGTTCAGCCCCAGCATTTT. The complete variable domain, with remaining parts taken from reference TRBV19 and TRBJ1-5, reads DGGITQSPKYLFRKEGQNVTLSCEQNLNHDAMYWYRQDPGQGLRLIYYSQIVNDFQKGDIAEGYSVSREKKESFPLTVTSAQKNPTAFYLCASSISDRRLVQPQHFGDGTRLSIL.

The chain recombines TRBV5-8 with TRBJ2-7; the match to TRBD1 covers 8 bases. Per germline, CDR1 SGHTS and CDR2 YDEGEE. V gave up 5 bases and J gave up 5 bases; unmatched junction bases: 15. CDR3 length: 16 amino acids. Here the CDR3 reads CASRILATGGFDEQYF. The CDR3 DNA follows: TGTGCCAGCAGGATTCTAGCCACAGGGGGATTCGACGAGCAGTACTTC.

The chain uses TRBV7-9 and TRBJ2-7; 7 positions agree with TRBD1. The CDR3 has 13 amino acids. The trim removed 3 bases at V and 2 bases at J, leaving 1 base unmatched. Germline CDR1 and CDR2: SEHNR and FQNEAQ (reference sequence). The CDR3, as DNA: TGTGCCAGCAGCTTGCAGGGGGCCTACGAGCAGTACTTC. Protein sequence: CASSLQGAYEQYF.

Written as DNA, the CDR3 is TGTGCCAGCACCCACAGGGCTCCGAGCTCCTACGAGCAGTACTTC. Protein sequence: CASTHRAPSSYEQYF. The chain has TRBV7-2 and TRBJ2-7, with a weak D call TRBD1 (6 bases). The CDR3 is 15 amino acids. V lost 7 bases and J lost 0, with 16 bases in between. CDR1 is SGHTA, CDR2 FQGNSA, per germline.

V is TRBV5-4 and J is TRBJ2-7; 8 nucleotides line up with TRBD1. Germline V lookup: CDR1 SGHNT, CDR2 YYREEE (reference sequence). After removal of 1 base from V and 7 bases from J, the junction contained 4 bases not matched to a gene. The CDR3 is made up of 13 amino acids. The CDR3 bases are TGTGCCAGCAGCTTGCAGGGGGCGAGGGAGCAGTACTTC. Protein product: CASSLQGAREQYF.

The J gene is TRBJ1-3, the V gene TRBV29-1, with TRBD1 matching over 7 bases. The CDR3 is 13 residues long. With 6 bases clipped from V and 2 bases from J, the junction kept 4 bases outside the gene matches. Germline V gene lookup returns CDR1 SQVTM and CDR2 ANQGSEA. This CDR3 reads CSVSDRAGNTIYF. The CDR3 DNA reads TGCAGCGTATCCGACAGGGCTGGAAACACCATATATTTT.

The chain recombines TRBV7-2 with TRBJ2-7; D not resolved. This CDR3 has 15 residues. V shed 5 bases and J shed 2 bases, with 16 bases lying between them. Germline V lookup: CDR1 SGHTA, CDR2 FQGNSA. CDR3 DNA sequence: TGTGCCAGCAGCCCGGTCGGCGGTAAGCCCTACGAGCAGTACTTC. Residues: CASSPVGGKPYEQYF. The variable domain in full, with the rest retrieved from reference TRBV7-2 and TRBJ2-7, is GAGVSQSPSNKVTEKGKDVELRCDPISGHTALYWYRQSLGQGLEFLIYFQGNSAPDKSGLPSDRFSAERTGGSVSTLTIQRTQQEDSAVYLCASSPVGGKPYEQYFGPGTRLTVT.

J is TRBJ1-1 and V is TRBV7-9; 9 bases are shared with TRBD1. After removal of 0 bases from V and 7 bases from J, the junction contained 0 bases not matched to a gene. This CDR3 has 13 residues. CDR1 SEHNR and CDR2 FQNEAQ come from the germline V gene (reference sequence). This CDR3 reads CASSLAGQGEAFF. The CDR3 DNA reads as TGTGCCAGCAGCTTAGCGGGACAGGGTGAAGCTTTCTTT.

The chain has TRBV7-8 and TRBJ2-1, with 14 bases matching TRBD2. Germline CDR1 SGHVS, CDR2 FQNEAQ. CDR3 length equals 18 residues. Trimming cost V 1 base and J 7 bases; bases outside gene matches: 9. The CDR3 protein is CASSLVLTSGRAANEQFF. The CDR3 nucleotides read TGTGCCAGCAGCTTAGTCCTGACTAGCGGGAGGGCCGCGAATGAGCAGTTCTTC. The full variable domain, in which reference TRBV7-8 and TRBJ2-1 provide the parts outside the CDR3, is GAGVSQSPRYKVAKRGQDVALRCDPISGHVSLFWYQQALGQGPEFLTYFQNEAQLDKSGLPSDRFFAERPEGSVSTLKIQRTQQEDSAVYLCASSLVLTSGRAANEQFFGPGTRLTVL.

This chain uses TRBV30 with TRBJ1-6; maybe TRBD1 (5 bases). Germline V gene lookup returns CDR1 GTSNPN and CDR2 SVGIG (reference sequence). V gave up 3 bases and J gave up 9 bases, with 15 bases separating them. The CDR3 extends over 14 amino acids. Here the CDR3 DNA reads TGTGCCTGGAGGGGGCAGGGTCGAGTTTCACCCCTCCACTTT. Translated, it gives CAWRGQGRVSPLHF.

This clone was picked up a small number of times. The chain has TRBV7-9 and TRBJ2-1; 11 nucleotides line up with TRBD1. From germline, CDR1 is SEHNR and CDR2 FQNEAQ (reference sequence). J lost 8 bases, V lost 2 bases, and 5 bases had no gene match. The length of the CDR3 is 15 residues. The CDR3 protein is CASSLRDRGNHEQFF. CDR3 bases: TGTGCCAGCAGCTTAAGGGACAGGGGGAACCATGAGCAGTTCTTC.

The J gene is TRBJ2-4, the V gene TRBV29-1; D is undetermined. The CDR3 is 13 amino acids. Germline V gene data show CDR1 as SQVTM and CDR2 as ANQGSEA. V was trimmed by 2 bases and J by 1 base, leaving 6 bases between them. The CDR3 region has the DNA TGCAGCGTTGAAACCGGGGCCAAAAACATTCAGTACTTC. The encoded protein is CSVETGAKNIQYF.

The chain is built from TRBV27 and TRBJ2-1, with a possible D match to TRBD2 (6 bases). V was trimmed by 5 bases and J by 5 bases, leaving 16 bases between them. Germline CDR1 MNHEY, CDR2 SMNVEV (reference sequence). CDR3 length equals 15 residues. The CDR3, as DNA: TGTGCCAGCAGTATCGGGGCGGGATTACACAATGAGCAGTTCTTC. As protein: CASSIGAGLHNEQFF.

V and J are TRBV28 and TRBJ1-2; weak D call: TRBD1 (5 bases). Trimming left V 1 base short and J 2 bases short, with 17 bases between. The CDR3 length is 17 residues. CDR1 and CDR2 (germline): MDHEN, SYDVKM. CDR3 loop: CASSLLAVARVNYGYTF. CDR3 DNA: TGTGCCAGCAGTTTATTGGCCGTGGCCAGGGTAAACTATGGCTACACCTTC.

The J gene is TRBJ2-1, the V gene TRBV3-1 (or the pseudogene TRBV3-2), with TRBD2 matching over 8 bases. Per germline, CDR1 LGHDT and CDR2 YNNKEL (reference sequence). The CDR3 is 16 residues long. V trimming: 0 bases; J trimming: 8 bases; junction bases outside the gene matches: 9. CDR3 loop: CASSQDTSGSGDEQFF. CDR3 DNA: TGTGCCAGCAGCCAAGATACCAGCGGGAGTGGCGATGAGCAGTTCTTC.

The CDR3 protein is CASSSPGLKETQYF. CDR3 sequence (DNA): TGTGCCAGCAGTTCCCCGGGACTAAAAGAGACCCAGTACTTC. The chain recombines TRBV6-5 with TRBJ2-5; TRBD2 matches at 7 bases. Germline trimming cut 4 bases from V and 3 bases from J; bases unmatched to any gene: 5. Germline-derived CDR1 and CDR2 are MNHEY and SVGAGI. The CDR3 extends over 14 amino acids.

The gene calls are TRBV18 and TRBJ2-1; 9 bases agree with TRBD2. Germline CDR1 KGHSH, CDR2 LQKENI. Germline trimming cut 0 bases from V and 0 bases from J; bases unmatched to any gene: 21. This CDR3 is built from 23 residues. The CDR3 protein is CASSPPSEVRGGLGEGSYNEQFF. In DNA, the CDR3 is TGTGCCAGCTCACCACCGAGCGAGGTGCGGGGGGGCCTGGGTGAGGGCTCCTACAATGAGCAGTTCTTC.

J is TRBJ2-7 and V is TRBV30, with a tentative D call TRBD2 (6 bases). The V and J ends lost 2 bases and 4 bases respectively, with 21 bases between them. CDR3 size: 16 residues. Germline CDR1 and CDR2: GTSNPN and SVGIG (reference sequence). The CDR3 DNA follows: TGTGCCTGGAGTCACCCGGGCCTCAGGGCGGGGTACGAGCAGTACTTC. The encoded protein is CAWSHPGLRAGYEQYF.